A selection of T cell receptor beta chains follows, all from one sample in a study of shared clonotypes between healthy human individuals. TCRdb's copy holds only in-frame clones and misses some; the assay was immunoSEQ multiplex PCR. The sample lists about 330,000 clones; about 74% were seen once. Material: memory CD4+ T cells sorted from blood. The receptor set was obtained from a man aged 30 to 45 in good health. Each CDR3 is given with its conserved first and last residue. A D gene is named only where the DNA matches it firmly. Some rows have no size entry. The others give once, few or many, or a class for an expanded clone.

TRBV29-1	TRBJ1-1	.	.	TGCAGCGTTGATTTTAACTTTGCCAGGGAGGTCACTGAAGCTTTCTTT	CSVDFNFAREVTEAFF
TRBV30	TRBJ1-5	.	.	TGTGCCTGGAGTGTGACGGGAGATAGCAATCAGCCCCAGCATTTT	CAWSVTGDSNQPQHF
TRBV10-1	TRBJ2-7	few	TRBD1	TGCGCCAGCAGTGATCTACTGACAGGGGACGAGCAGTACTTC	CASSDLLTGDEQYF
TRBV10-1	TRBJ2-3	.	.	TGCGCCAGCAGTGAGAGGGATACGCAGTATTTT	CASSERDTQYF
TRBV19	TRBJ2-6	.	TRBD1	TGTGCCAGTAGTACCCGACAGGGAAGTAAGGTCCTGACTTTC	CASSTRQGSKVLTF
TRBV30	TRBJ2-1	.	TRBD2	TGTGCCTGGAAGGGACGGGGGGGCTCCTACAATGAGCAGTTCTTC	CAWKGRGGSYNEQFF
TRBV5-6	TRBJ1-3	.	.	TGTGCCAGCAGCTTGGTGAGAGGGTCTGGAAACACCATATATTTT	CASSLVRGSGNTIYF
TRBV7-8	TRBJ2-1	.	.	TGTGCCAGCAGCAAGCTAGCGCCTAGCTCCTACAATGAGCAGTTCTTC	CASSKLAPSSYNEQFF
TRBV5-1	TRBJ2-7	few	TRBD1	TGCGCCAGCAGCCCAAGGACAGGGTCTCCACACGAGCAGTACTTC	CASSPRTGSPHEQYF
TRBV11-3	TRBJ2-5	.	TRBD1	TGTGCCAGCAGCTTAGACGGGACAGGGGGGAGGGAGACCCAGTACTTC	CASSLDGTGGRETQYF
TRBV19	TRBJ1-1	.	TRBD1	TGTGCCAGTAGTTCTAGACCGGGACAGGCGAACACTGAAGCTTTCTTT	CASSSRPGQANTEAFF
TRBV5-1	TRBJ2-4	.	.	TGCGCCAGCAGCTTGGGGCTAGCTCCTAACATTCAGTACTTC	CASSLGLAPNIQYF
TRBV7-2	TRBJ2-5	.	.	TGTGCCAGCAGCTTAGCAGGTAGCGGGACCCAGTACTTC	CASSLAGSGTQYF
TRBV5-1	TRBJ2-3	.	.	TGCGCCAGCAGCTTGTTCCTAGCCCCAAATCAGGATACGCAGTATTTT	CASSLFLAPNQDTQYF
TRBV11-2	TRBJ2-3	.	.	TGTGCCAGCAGCTTAGATTCCTTTTTCGGGGGTTTTAGCACAGATACGCAGTATTTT	CASSLDSFFGGFSTDTQYF
TRBV29-1	TRBJ2-7	few	.	TGCAGCGTAGGGACGCCTAAGGGCAGAACCCCCGAGCAGTACTTC	CSVGTPKGRTPEQYF
TRBV7-9	TRBJ2-5	.	.	TGTGCCAGCAGCGGAGACAGGTTTTCGGAGACCCAGTACTTC	CASSGDRFSETQYF
TRBV6-1	TRBJ1-5	.	.	TGTGCGGCAGCTCTGGAGGTAGCCAATCAGCCCCAGCATTTT	CAAALEVANQPQHF
TRBV11-2	TRBJ2-7	.	.	TGTGCCAGCAGCCCTGCAGTCTACGAGCAGTACTTC	CASSPAVYEQYF
TRBV28	TRBJ1-1	once	TRBD1	TGTGCCAGCAGGCTACAGGGGGCGGACACTGAAGCTTTCTTT	CASRLQGADTEAFF
TRBV29-1	TRBJ1-2	.	TRBD1	TGCAGCGTTAGGGGGCAGGGTGCTGGCTACACCTTC	CSVRGQGAGYTF
TRBV5-1	TRBJ2-7	.	.	TGCGCCAGCAGCTTGGCGCTGAGCTCCTACGAGCAGTACTTC	CASSLALSSYEQYF
TRBV25-1	TRBJ2-1	.	TRBD2	TGTGCCAGCAGTGAGGAACTAGCGGGAGTAACCTACAATGAGCAGTTCTTC	CASSEELAGVTYNEQFF
TRBV19	TRBJ2-6	.	.	TGTGCCAGTAGTTCGCCCCGGGGGCTTGGGGCCAACGTCCTGACTTTC	CASSSPRGLGANVLTF
TRBV19	TRBJ1-5	.	.	TGTGCCAGTAGTGGGGGTTATTATCAGCCCCAGCATTTT	CASSGGYYQPQHF
TRBV15	TRBJ1-2	.	.	TGTGCCACCAGCAGAGATAGGGTGGCCTCCAGCTATGGCTACACCTTC	CATSRDRVASSYGYTF
TRBV7-6	TRBJ2-1	.	TRBD2	TGTGCCAGCAGCTACGGGACTAGCGGGACATCCCATGTGGGCAATGAGCAGTTCTTC	CASSYGTSGTSHVGNEQFF
TRBV7-8	TRBJ2-7	few	TRBD1	TGTGCCAGCAGCTTAGCCGGGACAGGATCCTACGAGCAGTACTTC	CASSLAGTGSYEQYF
TRBV5-1	TRBJ2-5	.	.	TGCGCCAGCAGCCCGCAGGGGGGGGGAGTCCAAGAGACCCAGTACTTC	CASSPQGGGVQETQYF
TRBV28	TRBJ1-1	.	.	TGTGCCAGCAGTTTTAGTAGAAACACTGAAGCTTTCTTT	CASSFSRNTEAFF